This entry concerns a single TCR beta chain. Its antigen is not known. Profiling relied on immunoSEQ multiplex PCR, and the TCRdb table lists in-frame clones only, not all of them. Here the sample spans 150,000 or so clones, roughly nine tenths being singletons. This entry comes from a study of cytomegalovirus exposure and HLA in healthy donors. Overall study results and limits: Despite most TCR sequences being rare, some public TCRs occurred in many donors.

The clonotype comes from a woman in her late teens or twenties in good health and CMV-seropositive. Material: PBMCs.

The CDR3 loop is CASSLEGGRAYEQYF. CDR3 sequence (DNA): TGTGCCAGCAGTTTGGAGGGAGGGAGGGCCTACGAGCAGTACTTC. V gene TRBV28 combines with J gene TRBJ2-7; 7 nucleotides line up with TRBD2. Trimming at V came to 3 bases and at J to 2 bases, leaving 7 bases not matched to a gene. The CDR3 runs to 15 residues. CDR1 and CDR2 (germline): MDHEN, SYDVKM.